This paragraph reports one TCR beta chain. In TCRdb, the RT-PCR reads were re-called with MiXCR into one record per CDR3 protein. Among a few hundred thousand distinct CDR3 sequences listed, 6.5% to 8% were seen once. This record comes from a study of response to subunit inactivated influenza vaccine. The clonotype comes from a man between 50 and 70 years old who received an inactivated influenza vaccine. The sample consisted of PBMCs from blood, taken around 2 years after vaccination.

CDR3 sequence (DNA): TGTGCCAGCAGCTCAGGGTGGGGAGAGCAGTACTTC. Protein sequence: CASSSGWGEQYF. The chain uses TRBV7-2 and TRBJ2-7, with a possible D match to TRBD1 (5 bases). CDR1 is SGHTA, CDR2 FQGNSA, per germline. CDR3 size: 12 residues. The germline V and J ends were trimmed by 4 bases and 7 bases, with 11 bases remaining between them.